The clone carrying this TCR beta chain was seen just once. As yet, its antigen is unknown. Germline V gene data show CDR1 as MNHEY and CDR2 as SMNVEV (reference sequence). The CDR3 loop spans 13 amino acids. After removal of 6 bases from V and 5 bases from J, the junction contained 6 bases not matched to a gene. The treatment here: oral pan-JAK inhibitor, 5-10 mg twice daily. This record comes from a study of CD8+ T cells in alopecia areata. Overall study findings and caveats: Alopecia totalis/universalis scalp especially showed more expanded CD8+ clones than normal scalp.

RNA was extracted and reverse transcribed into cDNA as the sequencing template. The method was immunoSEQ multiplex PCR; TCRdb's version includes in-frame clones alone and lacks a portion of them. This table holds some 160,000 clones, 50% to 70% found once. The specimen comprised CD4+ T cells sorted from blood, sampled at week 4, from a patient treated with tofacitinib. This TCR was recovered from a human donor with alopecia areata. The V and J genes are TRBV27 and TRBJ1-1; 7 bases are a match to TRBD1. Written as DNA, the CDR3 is TGTGCCAGCAGCAGACAGGGTGGGACTGAAGCTTTCTTT. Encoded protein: CASSRQGGTEAFF.